One sample yielded the 20 T cell receptor beta chains listed below, sequenced in a study of metastatic and nonmetastatic thyroid tumors. TCRdb reprocessed the PCR reads using MiXCR. The sample has around 41,000 clones; 25% to 30% are singletons. Each patient came to thyroid surgery without any prior treatment (of any kind). Specimen: blood. The receptor set was obtained from a male donor with papillary thyroid cancer or a benign thyroid nodule (not recorded which). Some clones in this sample may be carry-over from other donors' samples.

This clone has a handful of counts. This chain connects TRBV6-2 or TRBV6-3 to TRBJ1-1; D unresolved. Germline V gene data show CDR1 as MNHEY and CDR2 as SVGEGT. V was clipped by 6 bases and J by 0 bases, with 11 bases between them. The CDR3 sequence is 14 residues long. CDR3 sequence: CASRAGLLNTEAFF. DNA of the CDR3: TGTGCCAGCAGGGCCGGGCTCTTGAACACTGAAGCTTTCTTT.

This clone was found a few times. Germline is not matched at one junction end, which may reflect a read error. V and J are TRBV6-1 and TRBJ1-2, with D maybe TRBD1 (5 bases). Germline V CDR1 and CDR2: MNHNS, SASEGT. CDR3 length equals 13 residues. The CDR3 sequence: CASSEGLFYGCTF. CDR3 nucleotide sequence: TGTGCCAGCAGTGAGGGACTGTTCTATGGCTGCACCTTC.

This clone was seen many times. The gene calls are TRBV3-1 and TRBJ2-6; D is uncertain. Between the trimmed V and J ends, which lost 1 base and 2 bases, there was a span of 9 bases. The CDR3 is 16 residues long. CDR1 LGHDT and CDR2 YNNKEL come from the germline V gene (reference sequence). The CDR3 DNA reads TGTGCCAGCAGCCAAGGGGCCGACACTGGGGCCAACGTCCTGACTTTC. This encodes CASSQGADTGANVLTF.

The V call is TRBV7-9, the J call TRBJ1-2, with D hard to call. V was trimmed by 5 bases and J by 8 bases, leaving 9 bases between them. The length of the CDR3 is 11 residues. Looked up from germline, CDR1 is SEHNR and CDR2 is FQNEAQ (reference sequence). In nucleotides, the CDR3 is TGTGCCAGCAGCATAGTGGAGGGCTACACCTTC. It yields the protein CASSIVEGYTF.

This clone was found many times. The V gene is TRBV28, the J gene TRBJ2-5, with TRBD1 identical over 7 bases. Germline V lookup: CDR1 MDHEN, CDR2 SYDVKM. This CDR3 has 13 residues. The trim removed 11 bases at V and 4 bases at J, leaving 10 bases unmatched. The CDR3 sequence: CAVADRAGETQYF. For the CDR3, the DNA is TGTGCCGTAGCTGACAGGGCCGGAGAGACCCAGTACTTC.

CDR3 loop: CASSSGLAGGVQFF. The CDR3, as DNA: TGTGCCAGCAGCTCGGGACTAGCGGGAGGCGTGCAGTTCTTC. This chain connects TRBV11-1 to TRBJ2-1; 15 bases align to TRBD2. The V gene's germline CDR1 is SGHAT and CDR2 FQDESV (reference sequence). The CDR3 has 14 amino acids. The ends lost 4 bases at V and 12 bases at J; junction bases unmatched: 4.

This clone was seen ten or more times. The genes are TRBV3-1 and TRBJ2-3; unclear D gene. Deletions cut 1 base from V and 2 bases from J, with 13 bases between. Germline V lookup: CDR1 LGHDT, CDR2 YNNKEL (reference sequence). There are 16 residues in the CDR3. Here the CDR3 reads CASSQGVADFTDTQYF. CDR3 nucleotide sequence: TGTGCCAGCAGCCAAGGGGTAGCCGACTTCACAGATACGCAGTATTTT.

This clone came up a few times. The genes are TRBV6-2 or TRBV6-3 and TRBJ1-5, with 8 bases fitting TRBD1. Germline CDR1 is MNHEY and CDR2 is SVGEGT. This CDR3 has 15 residues. J lost 6 bases, V lost 4 bases, and 8 bases had no gene match. The CDR3 DNA is TGTGCCAGCAGTTTCGGACAGGGCTTAAGTCAGCCCCAGCATTTT. Translation: CASSFGQGLSQPQHF.

Points on this clone: One end of the junction does not line up with germline, which may come from a read error. The rearrangement joins TRBV3-1 to TRBJ1-2; 8 positions match TRBD1. The CDR3 contains 15 residues. Germline CDR1 is LGHDT and CDR2 is YNNKEL (reference sequence). CDR3 loop: CASSQDTRTGCGYSF. Here the CDR3 DNA reads TGTGCCAGCAGCCAAGATACGCGGACAGGGTGTGGCTACTCCTTC.

This clone was seen many times. The J gene is TRBJ2-5, the V gene TRBV5-4; maybe TRBD2 (6 bases). V gave up 0 bases and J gave up 2 bases, with 8 bases separating them. Germline V CDR1 and CDR2: SGHNT, YYREEE (reference sequence). This CDR3 is 14 amino acids long. DNA for the CDR3: TGTGCCAGCAGCTTGGCAGGGAGGCAAGAGACCCAGTACTTC. Translated, it gives CASSLAGRQETQYF.

This chain links TRBV2 with TRBJ2-7, with 12 bases identical to TRBD2. The CDR3 has 19 residues. Trimming removed 8 bases from V and 2 bases from J; junction bases left unmatched: 19. Germline V CDR1 and CDR2: SNHLY, FYNNEI. The CDR3 nucleotides read TGTGCCAGCGGCGAATTAAGCACTAGCGGGAGGCCCCTCCCCTACGAGCAGTACTTC. This sequence encodes CASGELSTSGRPLPYEQYF.

The table lists this clone with many counts. Being one base from a much bigger clone, this may be a read error. The J gene is TRBJ2-7, the V gene TRBV20-1; 7 nucleotides agree with TRBD2. Germline values: CDR1 DFQATT, CDR2 SNEGSKA (reference sequence). The CDR3 is 12 residues long. The ends lost 8 bases at V and 2 bases at J; junction bases unmatched: 6. CDR3: CSWEGFTYEQYF. CDR3 DNA: TGCAGTTGGGAGGGGTTTACCTACGAGCAGTACTTC.

This clone was counted once. The rearrangement uses TRBV7-8 and TRBJ1-6, with D tentatively TRBD1 (6 bases). Per the germline V gene, CDR1 is SGHVS and CDR2 is FQNEAQ. The CDR3 loop spans 14 amino acids. Trimming took off 5 bases at V and 10 bases at J, with 15 bases between the two ends. The CDR3 spells CASSLGGLQSPLHF. As DNA, the CDR3 is TGTGCCAGCAGCCTTGGGGGCCTCCAGTCACCCCTCCACTTT.

This clone was seen once. V usage is TRBV20-1 and J usage is TRBJ2-3, with D possibly TRBD1 on 6 matching bases. The last part of the DNA fits TRBJ1-5 better; the J call may be wrong. The CDR3 runs 17 residues. Germline-derived CDR1 and CDR2 are DFQATT and SNEGSKA (reference sequence). The CDR3 DNA sequence: TGCAGTGCTAGAGATCAAAGCCGGGTGGGGGGCACAGATACGCAGCATTTT. It translates to CSARDQSRVGGTDTQHF.

The chain couples TRBV7-3 to TRBJ2-3; D possibly corresponds to TRBD1 (6 bases). The CDR3 spans 15 residues. V lost 5 bases, J lost 1 base, and 13 bases lay in between. Germline CDR1 reads SGHTA; CDR2 reads FQGTGA. The CDR3 is CASSPQGHGTDTQYF. The CDR3 DNA is TGTGCCAGCAGCCCACAGGGTCATGGCACAGATACGCAGTATTTT.

The rearrangement uses TRBV18 and TRBJ1-1, with D maybe TRBD1 (5 bases). Per germline, CDR1 KGHSH and CDR2 LQKENI. This CDR3 contains 15 residues. Trimming removed 3 bases at V and 3 bases at J, with 14 bases between. CDR3 loop: CASSPGQEGYTEAFF. The CDR3 region has the DNA TGTGCCAGCTCACCGGGGCAGGAGGGTTACACTGAAGCTTTCTTT.

To note about this clone: At one end, the junction sequence differs from germline, possibly due to a read error. The rearrangement links TRBV6-4 to TRBJ2-3; D is possibly TRBD2 (5 bases). This CDR3 region has 14 residues. Germline loops: CDR1 MRHNA, CDR2 SNTAGT. CDR3 in amino acids: CASSRTGSTDMQYF. CDR3 sequence (DNA): TGTGCCAGCAGTCGGACTGGGTCCACAGATATGCAGTATTTT.

This clone appeared a few times. V is TRBV6-1 and J is TRBJ1-2; 9 nucleotides match TRBD1. The germline V gene has CDR1 MNHNS and CDR2 SASEGT. V shed 3 bases, J shed 9 bases, and the junction held 11 bases outside the gene matches. The CDR3 is 15 amino acids. The DNA of the CDR3 is TGTGCCAGCAGTGATAGGGACAGGGCTATTGTAAGCTACACCTTC. Its translation: CASSDRDRAIVSYTF.

This clone turned up a few times. The chain combines TRBV28 with TRBJ2-7; TRBD2 agrees at 10 bases. Germline assignment: CDR1 MDHEN and CDR2 SYDVKM. The CDR3 runs 17 residues. The V segment lost 6 bases and the J segment 12 bases; nucleotides outside the gene matches: 23. This CDR3 reads CASREPGLAWGRETRYF. The CDR3 DNA reads TGTGCCAGCAGGGAACCGGGACTAGCGTGGGGGCGGGAGACCCGGTACTTC.

This clone was recorded at least ten times. The genes are TRBV28 and TRBJ1-1, with 7 nucleotides matching TRBD1. Germline assignment: CDR1 MDHEN and CDR2 SYDVKM. The CDR3 is made up of 12 amino acids. V was clipped by 2 bases and J by 6 bases; unmatched bases: 0. For the CDR3, the DNA is TGTGCCAGCAGTTTAACAGGGGCTGAAGCTTTCTTT. The encoded protein is CASSLTGAEAFF.